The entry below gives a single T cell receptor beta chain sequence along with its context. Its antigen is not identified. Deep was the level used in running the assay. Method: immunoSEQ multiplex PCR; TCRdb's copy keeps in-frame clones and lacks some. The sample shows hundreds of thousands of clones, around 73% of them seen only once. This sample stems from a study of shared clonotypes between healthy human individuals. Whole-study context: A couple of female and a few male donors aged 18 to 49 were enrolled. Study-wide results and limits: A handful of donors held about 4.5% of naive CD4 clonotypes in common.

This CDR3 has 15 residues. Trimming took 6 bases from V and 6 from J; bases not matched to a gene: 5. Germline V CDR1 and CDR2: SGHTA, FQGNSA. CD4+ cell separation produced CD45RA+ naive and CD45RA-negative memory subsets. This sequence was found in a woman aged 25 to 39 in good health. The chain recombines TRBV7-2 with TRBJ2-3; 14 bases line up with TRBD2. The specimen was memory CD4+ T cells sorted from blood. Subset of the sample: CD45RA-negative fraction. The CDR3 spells CASRSTSGRADTQYF. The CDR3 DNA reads TGTGCCAGCAGGTCGACTAGCGGGAGGGCGGATACGCAGTATTTT.